This entry lists 10 T cell receptor beta chains sequenced from one sample in a study of post-analysis software for immune sequencing data. Built from TCR beta cDNA, the libraries had unique molecular identifiers in them. TCRdb independently ran MiXCR on the PCR reads; one entry per CDR3 protein. This table has hundreds of thousands of distinct CDR3 sequences, 25% to 30% appearing once. Points from the study as a whole: Four or five TRBV segments (TRBV5-6, TRBV5-1 and TRBV20-1 among them) occurred more frequently in patients than in controls.

No antigen has been identified for these receptors. The sequenced sample consisted of blood. The origin of the receptors is a girl aged 5 to 17 with multiple sclerosis.

The CDR3, as DNA: TGCGCCAGCAGCCAAGTAGGACAGGGTTTGGATGGCTACACCTTC. This codes for CASSQVGQGLDGYTF. The chain employs TRBV4-1 and TRBJ1-2; TRBD1 matches at 8 bases. Losses at the gene ends were 1 base for V and 6 bases for J; bases not matched to a gene: 7. This CDR3 has 15 amino acids. Germline V gene sequence: CDR1 MGHRA, CDR2 YSYEKL.

The gene calls are TRBV9 and TRBJ1-2; D is perhaps TRBD1 (5 bases). The CDR3 length is 16 residues. Between the trimmed V and J ends, which lost 4 bases and 8 bases, there was a span of 24 bases. From germline, CDR1 is SGDLS and CDR2 YYNGEE. The CDR3 DNA is TGTGCCAGCAGCCCCGGAATCAACACAGGAGGGGAGGGCTACACCTTC. Protein product: CASSPGINTGGEGYTF.

In its sample, this clonotype was seen a few times. This chain links TRBV7-2 with TRBJ2-7; 12 nucleotides match TRBD1. V was pared by 5 bases and J by 6 bases, with 14 bases of the junction left unmatched. Germline CDR1 reads SGHTA; CDR2 reads FQGNSA. This CDR3 spans 17 amino acids. In nucleotides, the CDR3 is TGTGCCAGCAGCAGAAATCTTGGGGGACAGGGGGCGGCCGAGCAGTACTTC. Translating gives CASSRNLGGQGAAEQYF.

This sequence joins TRBV7-9 and TRBJ2-1; 8 bases line up with TRBD1. After removal of 3 bases from V and 0 bases from J, the junction contained 4 bases not matched to a gene. The CDR3 runs 16 residues. The germline V gene encodes CDR1 SEHNR and CDR2 FQNEAQ (reference sequence). This CDR3 is CASSLTGVSSYNEQFF. Written as DNA, the CDR3 is TGTGCCAGCAGCTTGACAGGGGTCAGCTCCTACAATGAGCAGTTCTTC.

This clonotype was seen repeatedly, ten times or more. The rearrangement links TRBV5-6 to TRBJ2-1; 10 bases are a match to TRBD2. V lost 2 bases and J lost 4; bases outside the gene matches: 3. This CDR3 has 15 residues. Germline CDR1 is SGHDT and CDR2 is YYEEEE. CDR3 bases: TGTGCCAGCAGCTTCAGGACTAGCGGATACAATGAGCAGTTCTTC. This codes for CASSFRTSGYNEQFF.

This clonotype was observed a few times. The chain couples TRBV7-2 to TRBJ2-3; 7 nucleotides line up with TRBD2. Germline V lookup: CDR1 SGHTA, CDR2 FQGNSA. J lost 0 bases, V lost 4 bases, and 7 bases had no gene match. The length of the CDR3 is 16 residues. The CDR3 coding sequence is TGTGCCAGCAGCTCCAGTAGCGGGTCTAGCACAGATACGCAGTATTTT. Translated: CASSSSSGSSTDTQYF.

In its sample, this clonotype was seen a few times. The chain carries TRBV9 and TRBJ2-1; TRBD2 matches 11 bases. The CDR3 extends over 13 amino acids. Germline CDR1 SGDLS, CDR2 YYNGEE. After removal of 4 bases from V and 15 bases from J, the junction contained 9 bases not matched to a gene. As DNA, the CDR3 is TGTGCCAGCAGCCCCGGGACTAGCGGCAACACGTTCTTC. Translating gives CASSPGTSGNTFF.

This clonotype was seen a few times. The J gene is TRBJ2-7, the V gene TRBV29-1; 12 positions match TRBD2. Germline values: CDR1 SQVTM, CDR2 ANQGSEA. The CDR3 consists of 14 residues. The ends lost 6 bases at V and 0 bases at J; junction bases unmatched: 3. The CDR3 is CSVGTSGFSYEQYF. The CDR3 DNA sequence: TGCAGCGTCGGGACTAGCGGGTTCTCCTACGAGCAGTACTTC.

Concerning this clonotype itself: One junction end does not reproduce the germline sequence, and a read error may be involved. The rearrangement links TRBV20-1 to TRBJ1-5; a possible D gene is TRBD1 (6 bases). Looked up from germline, CDR1 is DFQATT and CDR2 is SNEGSKA (reference sequence). CDR3 length equals 14 residues. The CDR3 is CSASRWGGNRPQHF. The CDR3 DNA follows: TGCAGTGCTAGTAGGTGGGGGGGCAATCGGCCCCAGCATTTT.

The rearrangement uses TRBV29-1 and TRBJ1-2; D perhaps matches TRBD1 (5 bases). CDR1 and CDR2 from the germline V gene are SQVTM and ANQGSEA. CDR3 length: 15 residues. The CDR3 reads CIPLAQGQGHYGYTF. CDR3 DNA: TGCATTCCCCTCGCCCAAGGACAAGGCCACTATGGCTACACCTTC.